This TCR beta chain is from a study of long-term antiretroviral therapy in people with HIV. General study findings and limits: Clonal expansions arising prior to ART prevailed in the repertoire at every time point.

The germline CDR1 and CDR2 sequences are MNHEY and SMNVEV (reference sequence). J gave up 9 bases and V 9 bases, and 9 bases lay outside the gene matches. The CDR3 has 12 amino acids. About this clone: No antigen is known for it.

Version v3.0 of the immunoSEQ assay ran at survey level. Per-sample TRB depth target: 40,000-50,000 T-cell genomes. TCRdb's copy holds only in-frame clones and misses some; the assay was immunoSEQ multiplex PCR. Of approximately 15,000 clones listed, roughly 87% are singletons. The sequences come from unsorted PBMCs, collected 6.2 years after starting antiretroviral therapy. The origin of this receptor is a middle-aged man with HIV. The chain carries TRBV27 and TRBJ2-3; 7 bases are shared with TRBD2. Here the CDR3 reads CARISGDPTQYF. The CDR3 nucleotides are TGTGCCAGGATAAGCGGGGACCCAACGCAGTATTTT.